The TCR beta chain under discussion was sequenced for a study of blood T cell repertoires in COVID-19. At the level of the study: In each case, the material was cDNA or gDNA derived from T cells, B-cell-depleted T cells, or PBMCs.

This clone was counted a single time. CDR1 and CDR2 from the germline V gene are SNHLY and FYNNEI. CDR3 length: 14 residues. V lost 10 bases and J lost 0; bases outside the gene matches: 5. Sequencing was performed with immunoSEQ multiplex PCR; in TCRdb, only in-frame clones are kept and a portion is missing. The sample lists over 200,000 clones; 65% to 85% were seen once. The sequenced sample was peripheral blood. This clonotype was obtained from a man aged 50-59 years with active or convalescent COVID-19. The chain combines TRBV2 with TRBJ2-7; 11 positions match TRBD1. DNA for the CDR3: TGTGCCATGTCCGGGACAGGGGGCTCCTACGAGCAGTACTTC. It is translated as CAMSGTGGSYEQYF.